This T cell receptor (beta chain) was recorded in a study of beta chain features in type 1 diabetes. Investigators reverse transcribed all isolated RNA, so they sequenced expressed TCRB transcripts. Only in-frame clones appear in the TCRdb table, and some are missing; sequencing was by immunoSEQ multiplex PCR. The sample shows roughly 300,000 clones, around 7.6% of them seen only once. Per donor, one heparinised blood draw averaged roughly 120 mL. This clone has only a few counts. The target antigen is unknown. Study-level results: Compared to healthy donors, patients appeared to have naive, central memory and Treg TCRB repertoires that were more alike. People with Type 1 diabetes carried modestly yet significantly shorter TCRB CDR3s in all four CD4+ subsets.

Germline CDR1 is SGHTA and CDR2 is FQGTGA. CDR3 size: 18 residues. V trimming: 3 bases; J trimming: 0 bases; junction bases outside the gene matches: 10. The sample comprised central memory CD4+ T cells from blood. This chain joins TRBV7-3 and TRBJ2-1; 8 bases agree with TRBD2. This clonotype originated in a woman aged 18-29 years in good health. As DNA, the CDR3 is TGTGCCAGCAGCTTGGGGGACCCTAGCGGGCACTCCTACAATGAGCAGTTCTTC. Its protein is CASSLGDPSGHSYNEQFF.